Detailed here is one TCR beta chain. In generating TCR beta cDNA, 5'RACE template switching with UMIs was used. Following a re-call of the 5' RACE reads, TCRdb has one entry per CDR3 protein and lacks DNA. The sample includes 140,000 or so distinct CDR3 sequences. These data are taken from a study of T cells expressing NK-cell markers. Germline CDR1 reads SGHDT; CDR2 reads YYEEEE. The CDR3 covers 17 residues. Material for sequencing was blood T cells: a sorted CD56 or NKG2C T cell subset, CD4+ or CD8+ T cells, or bulk PBMC T cells (not recorded which). This receptor was identified in a young man in good health. V gene TRBV5-6 combines with J gene TRBJ2-5; checking the TCRdb D call of TRBD2 is not possible without DNA. Here the CDR3 reads CASSSKAPAHAKETQYF.